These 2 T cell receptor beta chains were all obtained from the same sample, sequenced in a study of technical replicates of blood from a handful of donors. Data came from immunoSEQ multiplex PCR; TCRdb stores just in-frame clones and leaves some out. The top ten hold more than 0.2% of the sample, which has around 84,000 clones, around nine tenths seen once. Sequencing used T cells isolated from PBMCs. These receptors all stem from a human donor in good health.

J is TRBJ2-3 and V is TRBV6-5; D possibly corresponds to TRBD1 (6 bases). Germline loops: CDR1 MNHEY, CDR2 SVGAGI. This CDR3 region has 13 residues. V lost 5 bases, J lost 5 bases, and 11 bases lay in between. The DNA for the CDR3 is TGTGCCAGCAGTACGTACAGGGAAGATACGCAGTATTTT. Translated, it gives CASSTYREDTQYF.

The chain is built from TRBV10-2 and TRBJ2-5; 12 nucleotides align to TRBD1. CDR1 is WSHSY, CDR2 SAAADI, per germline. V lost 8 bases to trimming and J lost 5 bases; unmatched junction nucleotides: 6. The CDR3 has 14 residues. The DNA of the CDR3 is TGCGCCAGCTCCGGGACAGGGGGCGGTGAGACCCAGTACTTC. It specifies CASSGTGGGETQYF.